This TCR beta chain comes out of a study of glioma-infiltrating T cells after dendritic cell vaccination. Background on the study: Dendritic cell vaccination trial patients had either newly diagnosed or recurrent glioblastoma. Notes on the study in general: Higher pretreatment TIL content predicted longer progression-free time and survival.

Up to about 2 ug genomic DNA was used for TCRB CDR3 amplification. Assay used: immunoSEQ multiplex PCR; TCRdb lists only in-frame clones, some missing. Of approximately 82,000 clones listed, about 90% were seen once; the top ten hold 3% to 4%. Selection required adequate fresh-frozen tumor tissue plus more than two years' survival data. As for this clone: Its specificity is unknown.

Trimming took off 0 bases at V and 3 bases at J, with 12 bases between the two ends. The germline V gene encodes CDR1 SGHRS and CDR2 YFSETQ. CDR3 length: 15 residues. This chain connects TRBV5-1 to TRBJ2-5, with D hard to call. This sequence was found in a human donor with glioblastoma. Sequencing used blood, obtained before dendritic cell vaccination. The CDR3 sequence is CASSLAVTNKETQYF. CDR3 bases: TGCGCCAGCAGCTTGGCAGTGACAAACAAAGAGACCCAGTACTTC.